This T cell receptor (beta chain) comes out of a study of T cell repertoires in cytomegalovirus infection. Study summary: Epitope selection comprised recently identified HLA-C-restricted CMV epitopes and well-studied HLA-B-restricted CMV epitopes. Evidence of both CMV infection and a matching HLA type came from public TCR beta signatures.

Using its own MiXCR run on the reads, TCRdb lists one record per CDR3 protein. Among fewer than 1,000,000 distinct CDR3 sequences listed, roughly 31% were seen once. The CDR3 covers 14 residues. V was shortened by 7 bases and J by 7 bases, with 18 bases between the two germline ends. CDR1 is KGHDR and CDR2 is SFDVKD in the germline V gene. Findings of the study overall: The ex vivo response was dominated by HLA-C-restricted CMV-specific TCR beta clonotypes.

To note about this clonotype: The antigen remains unidentified.

The receptor's source is a human donor in good health (CMV status not recorded). Some clones in this sample may be carry-over from other donors' samples. The V and J genes are TRBV24-1 and TRBJ1-1; possibly TRBD1 for D (5 bases). The starting material was cultured CD8+ T cells from PBMCs, obtained from culture after CMV antigen stimulation. CDR3 sequence (DNA): TGTGCCACCAGGGGGGGAGGGGCGGATGATGAAGCTTTCTTT. Encoded protein: CATRGGGADDEAFF.